The 2 T cell receptor beta chains presented below share a single source sample, sequenced in a study of post-analysis software for immune sequencing data. Carried by the TCR beta cDNA libraries were unique molecular identifiers. TCRdb re-analysed the PCR reads in MiXCR, keeping a single row per CDR3 protein. Seen here are approximately 730,000 distinct CDR3 sequences, about 27% observed once, and the top ten hold approximately 0.55%. Their antigens are not known. General study points: In patients, TRBV5-6, TRBV5-1 and TRBV20-1 belonged to five TRBV segments found more frequently than in controls.

The sequenced sample was blood. The origin of the receptors is a girl aged 5-17 years with multiple sclerosis.

Comments on this clonotype: This may be a read error: a much more frequent sequence differs by one nucleotide. This chain connects TRBV29-1 to TRBJ2-6, with D hard to call. With 5 bases removed from V and 5 bases from J, the gap between germline ends came to 10 bases. The CDR3 spans 13 residues. The germline V gene encodes CDR1 SQVTM and CDR2 ANQGSEA. CDR3 sequence (DNA): TGCAGCGTTCGAAAGGCTAGGGCCAACGTCCTGACTTTC. Its translation is CSVRKARANVLTF.

J is TRBJ1-1 and V is TRBV10-1; D is undetermined. Germline V gene lookup returns CDR1 WNHNN and CDR2 SYGVQD (reference sequence). Trimming removed 6 bases at V and 8 bases at J, with 16 bases between. CDR3 length equals 13 residues. CDR3 region: CASRPNGDREAFF. The CDR3 region has the DNA TGCGCCAGCAGGCCTAACGGGGATCGGGAAGCTTTCTTT.